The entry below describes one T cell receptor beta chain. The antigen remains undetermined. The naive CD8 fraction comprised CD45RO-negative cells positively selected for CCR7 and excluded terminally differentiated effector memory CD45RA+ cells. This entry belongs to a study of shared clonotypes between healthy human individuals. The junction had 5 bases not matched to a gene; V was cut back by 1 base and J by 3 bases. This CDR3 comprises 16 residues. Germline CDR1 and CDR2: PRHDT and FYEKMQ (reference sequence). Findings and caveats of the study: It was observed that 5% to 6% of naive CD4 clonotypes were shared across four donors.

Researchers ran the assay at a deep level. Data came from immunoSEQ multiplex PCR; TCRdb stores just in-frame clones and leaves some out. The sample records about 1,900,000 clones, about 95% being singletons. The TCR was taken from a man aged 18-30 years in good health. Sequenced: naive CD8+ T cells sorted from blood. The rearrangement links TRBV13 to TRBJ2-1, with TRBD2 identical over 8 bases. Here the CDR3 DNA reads TGTGCCAGCAGCTTAGTTGGTAGCGGGGACTACAATGAGCAGTTCTTC. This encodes CASSLVGSGDYNEQFF.